The 24 T cell receptor beta chains given below trace back to one sample, sequenced in a study of blood T cell repertoires in COVID-19. Here immunoSEQ multiplex PCR was the method, and the copy in TCRdb shows in-frame clones only, minus some. The data contain about 300,000 clones, roughly 90% of them singletons. Sequencing input: peripheral blood. Receptor source: a woman aged 25 to 39 with COVID-19, enrolled during active disease.

This sequence joins TRBV7-8 and TRBJ2-7, with TRBD2 matching over 8 bases. Trimming took 1 base from V and 2 from J; bases not matched to a gene: 7. The germline CDR1 and CDR2 sequences are SGHVS and FQNEAQ. The CDR3 consists of 16 residues. CDR3 nucleotides: TGTGCCAGCAGCTTAGTTCCTAGCGGGCAAACCTACGAGCAGTACTTC. Protein: CASSLVPSGQTYEQYF.

The chain has TRBV2 and TRBJ2-1, with TRBD2 as a possible D gene (6 bases). The CDR3 covers 16 residues. Germline loops: CDR1 SNHLY, CDR2 FYNNEI. Trimming stripped 6 bases from V and 10 bases from J, with 25 bases between. The CDR3 nucleotides are TGTGCCAGCAGAGCACCGGGACTGCCGACAATAAGAGAGCAGTTCTTC. It codes for CASRAPGLPTIREQFF.

This clone has only a few counts. The rearrangement uses TRBV5-1 and TRBJ2-1; D gene unclear. Germline CDR1 is SGHRS and CDR2 is YFSETQ. The CDR3 runs 12 residues. Trimming took off 4 bases at V and 7 bases at J, with 9 bases between the two ends. The CDR3 region is CASSAVLNEQFF. In nucleotides, the CDR3 is TGCGCCAGCAGCGCAGTATTGAATGAGCAGTTCTTC.

V usage is TRBV3-1 (or the pseudogene TRBV3-2) and J usage is TRBJ1-1; weak D call: TRBD1 (6 bases). Germline CDR1 is LGHDT and CDR2 is YNNKEL (reference sequence). CDR3 length equals 12 residues. V lost 3 bases and J 6 bases, leaving 8 bases between the germline ends. CDR3 coding DNA: TGTGCCAGCAGCCAGAACAGGGCTGAAGCTTTCTTT. It yields the protein CASSQNRAEAFF.

The chain is built from TRBV5-1 and TRBJ1-1; a possible D gene is TRBD1 (5 bases). The CDR3 covers 15 residues. Germline-derived CDR1 and CDR2 are SGHRS and YFSETQ. Deletions cut 4 bases from V and 5 bases from J, with 18 bases between. The CDR3: CASSPVSGGNTEAFF. CDR3 sequence (DNA): TGCGCCAGCAGCCCTGTTTCCGGGGGGAATACTGAAGCTTTCTTT.

The V and J genes are TRBV19 and TRBJ2-7, with 11 bases matching TRBD2. The trim removed 5 bases at V and 9 bases at J, leaving 9 bases unmatched. Germline V gene lookup returns CDR1 LNHDA and CDR2 SQIVND (reference sequence). The CDR3 consists of 14 residues. The CDR3 reads CASSPKLAGVGQYF. CDR3 DNA sequence: TGTGCCAGTAGTCCGAAACTAGCGGGAGTGGGGCAGTACTTC.

A single count supports this clone. V and J are TRBV5-6 and TRBJ1-1, with D uncertain. The V gene lost 2 bases and the J gene lost 6 bases, with 11 bases spanning the gap. Germline loops: CDR1 SGHDT, CDR2 YYEEEE. The CDR3 sequence is 13 residues long. The CDR3 DNA reads TGTGCCAGCAGCTTCGGCGGCGGGGCTGAAGCTTTCTTT. Protein sequence: CASSFGGGAEAFF.

The chain couples TRBV3-1 (or the pseudogene TRBV3-2) to TRBJ2-1, with TRBD2 matching 8 bases. The V and J ends lost 1 base and 3 bases, in that order; junction bases with no gene match: 8. This CDR3 has 17 residues. Germline CDR1 and CDR2: LGHDT and YNNKEL (reference sequence). The CDR3 loop is CASSQGFSAGDYNEQFF. The CDR3 coding sequence is TGTGCCAGCAGCCAAGGTTTTTCAGCGGGAGACTACAATGAGCAGTTCTTC.

This chain joins TRBV2 and TRBJ2-2; 9 nucleotides match TRBD1. The CDR3 totals 17 residues. V was clipped by 6 bases and J by 5 bases; unmatched bases: 13. Germline values: CDR1 SNHLY, CDR2 FYNNEI. The CDR3 is CASRAPVGTGNTGELFF. In DNA, the CDR3 is TGTGCCAGCAGGGCCCCGGTCGGGACAGGGAATACCGGGGAGCTGTTTTTT.

The chain is built from TRBV4-1 and TRBJ1-2; 10 nucleotides match TRBD1. Germline CDR1 is MGHRA and CDR2 is YSYEKL. The CDR3 runs to 17 residues. The V gene end was trimmed by 0 bases and the J gene end by 1 base; junction bases not matched to a gene: 5. DNA for the CDR3: TGCGCCAGCAGCCAAGACAGCGGACAGGGGGTTAACTATGGCTACACCTTC. Translation gives CASSQDSGQGVNYGYTF.

The CDR3 DNA reads TGTGCCTGGACGAGGGACAGAAAACTCTACGAGCAGTACTTC. Translating it yields CAWTRDRKLYEQYF. V usage is TRBV30 and J usage is TRBJ2-7, with 7 bases fitting TRBD1. The germline CDR1 and CDR2 sequences are GTSNPN and SVGIG (reference sequence). Germline trimming cut 4 bases from V and 3 bases from J; bases unmatched to any gene: 9. This CDR3 region has 14 residues.

The chain recombines TRBV19 with TRBJ1-4; TRBD1 matches at 9 bases. Germline V gives CDR1 LNHDA, CDR2 SQIVND (reference sequence). CDR3 length equals 16 residues. V lost 7 bases, J lost 0 bases, and 6 bases stayed unmatched. The CDR3 region has the DNA TGTGCCAGTAAAGAGGGACAGGGAGCAACTAATGAAAAACTGTTTTTT. This sequence encodes CASKEGQGATNEKLFF.

The chain uses TRBV7-9 and TRBJ2-5, with 8 bases that match TRBD1. Germline-derived CDR1 and CDR2 are SEHNR and FQNEAQ (reference sequence). This CDR3 comprises 14 residues. V lost 2 bases, J lost 3 bases, and 2 bases stayed unmatched. The CDR3 region is CASSLLTGEETQYF. The CDR3, as DNA: TGTGCCAGCAGCTTACTGACAGGGGAAGAGACCCAGTACTTC.

This chain joins TRBV7-9 and TRBJ1-5; unclear D gene. Germline CDR1 is SEHNR and CDR2 is FQNEAQ (reference sequence). This CDR3 contains 12 residues. V lost 6 bases, J lost 5 bases, and 8 bases lay in between. The CDR3 DNA sequence: TGTGCCAGCAGGGAGGGTGATCAGCCCCAGCATTTT. This codes for CASREGDQPQHF. Supplemented by reference TRBV7-9 and TRBJ1-5, the full variable domain reads DTGVSQNPRHKITKRGQNVTFRCDPISEHNRLYWYRQTLGQGPEFLTYFQNEAQLEKSRLLSDRFSAERPKGSFSTLEIQRTEQGDSAMYLCASREGDQPQHFGDGTRLSIL.

This chain connects TRBV3-1 (or the pseudogene TRBV3-2) to TRBJ1-6, with D unresolved. The CDR3 extends over 18 amino acids. Germline lookup yields CDR1 LGHDT and CDR2 YNNKEL (reference sequence). V was clipped by 0 bases and J by 3 bases, with 15 bases between them. Written as DNA, the CDR3 is TGTGCCAGCAGCCAAGAGCTTCAGAAATCGAACTATAATTCACCCCTCCACTTT. It specifies CASSQELQKSNYNSPLHF.

The V call is TRBV11-1, the J call TRBJ2-3; the D is unclear. Trimming took off 0 bases at V and 2 bases at J, with 12 bases between the two ends. Germline V gene data show CDR1 as SGHAT and CDR2 as FQDESV (reference sequence). The length of the CDR3 is 16 residues. This chain's CDR3 is CASSLASVPVTDTQYF. The DNA for the CDR3 is TGTGCCAGCAGCTTAGCCTCAGTACCTGTCACAGATACGCAGTATTTT.

The chain couples TRBV28 to TRBJ1-2; D might be TRBD1 (6 bases). Germline assignment: CDR1 MDHEN and CDR2 SYDVKM. V was cut by 2 bases and J by 5 bases, with 18 bases left in between. This CDR3 is 16 amino acids long. The CDR3 protein is CASSLGGGQRVYGYTF. CDR3 in DNA: TGTGCCAGCAGTTTAGGGGGCGGACAGCGAGTTTATGGCTACACCTTC.

The chain combines TRBV5-1 with TRBJ1-4; the D gene is possibly TRBD1 (5 bases). Trimming stripped 3 bases from V and 0 bases from J, with 12 bases between. Per germline, CDR1 SGHRS and CDR2 YFSETQ. The CDR3 loop spans 16 amino acids. The CDR3 sequence: CASSSGTLATNEKLFF. In DNA form, the CDR3 reads TGCGCCAGCAGCTCCGGGACTTTAGCAACTAATGAAAAACTGTTTTTT.

This clone showed up just once. The CDR3 is CASSHYGSNQPQHF. The CDR3, as DNA: TGTGCCAGTAGTCACTACGGGAGCAATCAGCCCCAGCATTTT. The chain uses TRBV19 and TRBJ1-5; D ambiguous. The CDR3 totals 14 residues. Germline-derived CDR1 and CDR2 are LNHDA and SQIVND (reference sequence). The germline V and J ends were trimmed by 5 bases and 1 base, with 9 bases remaining between them.

This chain joins TRBV7-2 and TRBJ2-2; TRBD2 agrees at 12 bases. There are 18 residues in the CDR3. V lost 1 base to trimming and J lost 3 bases; unmatched junction nucleotides: 6. Germline loops: CDR1 SGHTA, CDR2 FQGNSA. As DNA, the CDR3 is TGTGCCAGCAGCTTAGGTCTCCTAGCGGGAGGGCACACCGGGGAGCTGTTTTTT. This gives the protein CASSLGLLAGGHTGELFF. Supplemented by reference TRBV7-2 and TRBJ2-2, the full variable domain reads GAGVSQSPSNKVTEKGKDVELRCDPISGHTALYWYRQSLGQGLEFLIYFQGNSAPDKSGLPSDRFSAERTGGSVSTLTIQRTQQEDSAVYLCASSLGLLAGGHTGELFFGEGSRLTVL.

The chain couples TRBV3-1 (or the pseudogene TRBV3-2) to TRBJ2-2; possible D gene TRBD2, 5 bases. This CDR3 has 16 amino acids. V lost 2 bases, J lost 7 bases, and 17 bases lay in between. Germline CDR1 reads LGHDT; CDR2 reads YNNKEL (reference sequence). CDR3 in amino acids: CASSQSVAGLGGELFF. The CDR3 nucleotides read TGTGCCAGCAGCCAATCTGTGGCAGGACTGGGCGGGGAGCTGTTTTTT.

This clone was picked up a small number of times. The chain links TRBV3-1 (or the pseudogene TRBV3-2) to TRBJ1-5; tentatively, D is TRBD1 (5 bases). V lost 8 bases, J lost 3 bases, and 11 bases lay in between. Germline values: CDR1 LGHDT, CDR2 YNNKEL (reference sequence). CDR3 length: 13 residues. The CDR3 DNA is TGTGCCAGCGGTGACAGCCCCAATCAGCCCCAGCATTTT. Amino acids: CASGDSPNQPQHF.

The chain recombines TRBV28 with TRBJ1-6; the D gene is possibly TRBD1 (5 bases). The germline gives CDR1 MDHEN, CDR2 SYDVKM. V was trimmed by 2 bases and J by 4 bases, leaving 15 bases between them. The CDR3 contains 17 residues. CDR3 in amino acids: CASSLMALGAYNSPLHF. For the CDR3, the DNA is TGTGCCAGCAGTTTAATGGCCTTAGGGGCATATAATTCACCCCTCCACTTT.

The chain recombines TRBV19 with TRBJ1-2; 7 bases are shared with TRBD1. This CDR3 spans 13 amino acids. The V gene's germline CDR1 is LNHDA and CDR2 SQIVND (reference sequence). J lost 4 bases, V lost 5 bases, and 4 bases had no gene match. CDR3 coding DNA: TGTGCCAGTAGTCTACAGGGGATCTATGGCTACACCTTC. Its translation is CASSLQGIYGYTF.